The entry that follows covers one T cell receptor (beta chain) sequence. Per the germline V gene, CDR1 is MNHNS and CDR2 is SASEGT. V lost 4 bases, J lost 2 bases, and 16 bases lay in between. The CDR3 has 16 residues. This specimen comes from a study of blood T cell repertoires in COVID-19. Study-level background: Spain, Italy and the United States supplied samples that represented acute and convalescent COVID-19. The analysed material was cDNA or gDNA that came from T cells, B-cell-depleted T cells, or PBMCs.

Original analysis: Reference gene primer amplification yielded estimated nucleated cell counts. Profiling relied on immunoSEQ multiplex PCR, and the TCRdb table lists in-frame clones only, not all of them. V and J calls and clone size are those listed in that table; D and trimming were worked out from the DNA. The sample shows about 300,000 clones, around 88% of them seen only once. V usage is TRBV6-1 and J usage is TRBJ2-3; tentatively, D is TRBD2 (6 bases). The origin of this receptor is a woman aged 25 to 45 who had recovered from COVID-19. The sequenced sample was peripheral blood. The CDR3 coding sequence is TGTGCCAGCAGTGCCGGGGAGGCGGGCTTCACAGATACGCAGTATTTT. Protein: CASSAGEAGFTDTQYF.